Listed here is a single T cell receptor (beta chain). Its antigen is not known. The germline gene is not matched at one end of the junction; a read error may be the cause. These data are taken from a study of beta chain features in type 1 diabetes. Across the study: Healthy donors resembled patients in age, gender and cell yields.

Study results and caveats: The naive, central memory and Treg TCRB repertoires of patients appeared to be more similar to one another than those of healthy donors. Researchers report that Type 1 diabetes patients had moderately but significantly shorter TCRB CDR3s across all four CD4+ subsets.

Expressed TCRB transcripts were sequenced because the isolated RNA had all been reverse transcribed beforehand. Produced via immunoSEQ multiplex PCR; TCRdb's table is partial and in-frame only. The sample includes roughly 400,000 clones, about 15% of them seen just once. CDR1 is SGHTA and CDR2 is FQGNSA in the germline V gene. The CDR3 sequence is 15 residues long. Sequencing used naive CD4+ T cells from blood. The rearrangement joins TRBV7-2 to TRBJ2-1; the D call may be TRBD1 or TRBD2 (6 bases each). The receptor was derived from a man aged 25 to 40 in good health. The CDR3 sequence: CASSSRGPTYSEQFF. The CDR3 nucleotides are TGTGCCAGCAGCTCCCGGGGGCCGACTTACAGTGAGCAGTTCTTC.